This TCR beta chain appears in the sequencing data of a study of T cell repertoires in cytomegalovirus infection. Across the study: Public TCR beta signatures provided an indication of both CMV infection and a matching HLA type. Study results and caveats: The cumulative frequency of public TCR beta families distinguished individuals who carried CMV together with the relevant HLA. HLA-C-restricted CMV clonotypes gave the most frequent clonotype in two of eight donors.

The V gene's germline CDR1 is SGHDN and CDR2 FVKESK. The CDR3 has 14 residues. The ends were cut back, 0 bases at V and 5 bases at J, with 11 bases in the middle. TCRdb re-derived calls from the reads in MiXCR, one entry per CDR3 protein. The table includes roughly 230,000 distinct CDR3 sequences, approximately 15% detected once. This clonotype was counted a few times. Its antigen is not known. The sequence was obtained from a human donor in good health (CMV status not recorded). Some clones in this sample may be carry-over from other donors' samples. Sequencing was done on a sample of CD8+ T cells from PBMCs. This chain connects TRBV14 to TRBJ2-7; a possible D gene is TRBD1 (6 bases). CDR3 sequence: CASSQDNRVHEQYF. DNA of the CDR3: TGTGCCAGCAGCCAAGATAACAGGGTCCACGAGCAGTACTTC.